These 14 T cell receptor beta chains came from one sample sequenced in a study of control samples from healthy donors and cancer patients. The table came from immunoSEQ multiplex PCR; TCRdb's copy has only in-frame clones and leaves some out. The sample has 70,000 to 90,000 clones, over 90% seen once. The sequenced material came from blood. These receptors came from a woman aged 18-29 years in good health.

The V call is TRBV3-1 (or the pseudogene TRBV3-2), the J call TRBJ1-1, with 7 bases that match TRBD1. V lost 5 bases and J lost 10; bases outside the gene matches: 4. The germline gives CDR1 LGHDT, CDR2 YNNKEL (reference sequence). The CDR3 covers 11 residues. This CDR3 reads CASSSGTAAFF. In DNA, the CDR3 is TGTGCCAGCAGCTCCGGGACAGCAGCTTTCTTT.

The chain carries TRBV5-1 and TRBJ1-1; D is ambiguous. This CDR3 has 14 residues. Trimming took 0 bases from V and 1 from J, leaving 7 bases between them. Germline CDR1 and CDR2: SGHRS and YFSETQ. The CDR3 loop is CASSLGQQNTEAFF. DNA for the CDR3: TGCGCCAGCAGCTTGGGGCAGCAGAACACTGAAGCTTTCTTT.

The V and J genes are TRBV4-1 and TRBJ2-7; D remains ambiguous. Germline V gives CDR1 MGHRA, CDR2 YSYEKL. The V end lost 0 bases, the J end lost 4 bases, and 16 bases lay between the germline ends. The CDR3 runs 16 residues. The CDR3: CASSQEGNPIVYEQYF. CDR3 nucleotide sequence: TGCGCCAGCAGCCAAGAGGGCAACCCAATCGTTTACGAGCAGTACTTC.

The rearrangement joins TRBV29-1 to TRBJ1-2; D call uncertain. This CDR3 is built from 11 residues. V shed 5 bases and J shed 6 bases, with 10 bases lying between them. The germline V gene has CDR1 SQVTM and CDR2 ANQGSEA. The CDR3 loop is CSVPKTNGYTF. In DNA form, the CDR3 reads TGCAGCGTTCCTAAGACGAATGGCTACACCTTC.

V gene TRBV6-5 combines with J gene TRBJ1-1, with D perhaps TRBD1 (5 bases). CDR1 is MNHEY and CDR2 is SVGAGI in the germline V gene. The CDR3 runs 13 residues. V lost 2 bases and J lost 5, with 9 bases in between. The DNA of the CDR3 is TGTGCCAGCAGTTACCCGGGGGAGACTGAAGCTTTCTTT. Encoded protein: CASSYPGETEAFF.

V is TRBV6-4 and J is TRBJ2-1; 11 bases fit TRBD2. This CDR3 comprises 20 residues. Trimming removed 4 bases from V and 0 bases from J; junction bases left unmatched: 14. CDR1 is MRHNA and CDR2 is SNTAGT in the germline V gene. The CDR3 DNA sequence: TGTGCCAGCAGTGTTTTCCCTTTGACTAGCGGGACCGTCTCCTACAATGAGCAGTTCTTC. As protein: CASSVFPLTSGTVSYNEQFF.

CDR3 nucleotides: TGTGCCAGCAGCCAGAGGGCTAGCGGGACAGATACGCAGTATTTT. As protein: CASSQRASGTDTQYF. The chain employs TRBV25-1 and TRBJ2-3; 8 bases agree with TRBD2. Germline loops: CDR1 MGHDK, CDR2 SYGVNS. CDR3 length: 15 amino acids. The V and J ends lost 6 bases and 3 bases, in that order; junction bases with no gene match: 8.

CDR3 protein: CASSLGRSGAPRETQYF. The CDR3 bases are TGTGCCAGCAGCTTAGGACGGTCGGGAGCCCCTCGAGAGACCCAGTACTTC. The chain carries TRBV7-9 and TRBJ2-5; tentatively, D is TRBD2 (6 bases). The CDR3 is 17 amino acids. V was cut by 1 base and J by 4 bases, with 19 bases left in between. Germline assignment: CDR1 SEHNR and CDR2 FQNEAQ (reference sequence).

The V gene is TRBV7-9, the J gene TRBJ2-3; no clear D gene. The CDR3 is 13 residues long. The V gene's germline CDR1 is SEHNR and CDR2 FQNEAQ (reference sequence). V was clipped by 2 bases and J by 6 bases, with 9 bases between them. The chain's CDR3 is CASSLFTGDTQYF. Written as DNA, the CDR3 is TGTGCCAGCAGCTTATTCACCGGGGATACGCAGTATTTT. Combining the CDR3 with reference TRBV7-9 and TRBJ2-3 gives the whole variable domain DTGVSQNPRHKITKRGQNVTFRCDPISEHNRLYWYRQTLGQGPEFLTYFQNEAQLEKSRLLSDRFSAERPKGSFSTLEIQRTEQGDSAMYLCASSLFTGDTQYFGPGTRLTVL.

This chain uses TRBV7-6 with TRBJ2-7; D is uncertain. V shed 1 base and J shed 2 bases, with 15 bases lying between them. Germline assignment: CDR1 SGHVS and CDR2 FNYEAQ. The CDR3 loop spans 16 amino acids. The CDR3 DNA is TGTGCCAGCAGCTTAGGGACGGGCAGGTCCGCCTACGAGCAGTACTTC. Protein product: CASSLGTGRSAYEQYF.

CDR3 DNA: TGTGCCAGCAGTGCTCGGACCAGCACCGGGGAGCTGTTTTTT. Encoded protein: CASSARTSTGELFF. This chain joins TRBV27 and TRBJ2-2; D unclear. The CDR3 sequence is 14 residues long. CDR1 is MNHEY and CDR2 is SMNVEV in the germline V gene (reference sequence). The germline V and J ends were trimmed by 5 bases and 4 bases, with 11 bases remaining between them.

The genes are TRBV11-1 and TRBJ2-5; weak D call: TRBD2 (5 bases). Trimming removed 3 bases from V and 7 bases from J, with 12 bases in between. CDR3 length: 13 residues. Per the germline V gene, CDR1 is SGHAT and CDR2 is FQDESV (reference sequence). The CDR3 spells CASSFTSGGTQYF. The CDR3 coding sequence is TGTGCCAGCAGCTTCACAAGCGGCGGGACCCAGTACTTC.

In its sample, this clone was seen once. This rearrangement joins TRBV24-1 to TRBJ2-1, with TRBD2 identical over 10 bases. Germline V gene sequence: CDR1 KGHDR, CDR2 SFDVKD. V was pared by 4 bases and J by 10 bases, with 3 bases of the junction left unmatched. The CDR3 covers 13 residues. The CDR3 region is CATSDGLAEEQFF. In nucleotides, the CDR3 is TGTGCCACCAGTGACGGACTAGCGGAAGAGCAGTTCTTC.

The gene calls are TRBV9 and TRBJ1-4; D possibly corresponds to TRBD1 (5 bases). The V end lost 4 bases, the J end lost 7 bases, and 17 bases lay between the germline ends. CDR3 length equals 15 residues. Germline CDR1 SGDLS, CDR2 YYNGEE. Written as DNA, the CDR3 is TGTGCCAGCAGCCCTCTTGACGGGGGTGGTGAAAAACTGTTTTTT. As protein: CASSPLDGGGEKLFF.